The clone carrying this TCR beta chain was counted at least ten times. The TCR beta CDR3 regions underwent amplification using RNA transcripts as the source. Researchers ran a first-round RT-PCR on the TCR CDR3 using the HTBI primer set. TCRdb redid the calling of the multiplex PCR reads with MiXCR, one entry per CDR3 protein. The data contain 490,000 or so distinct CDR3 sequences, 15% to 20% of them singletons. The V gene end was trimmed by 0 bases and the J gene end by 5 bases; junction bases not matched to a gene: 13. The CDR3 spans 18 residues. Germline CDR1 reads SGHAT; CDR2 reads FQNNGV. The data stem from a study of T cells in Graves' hyperthyroidism and ophthalmopathy. Study as a whole: Peripheral blood was acquired at first diagnosis, ahead of any therapy whatsoever.

This chain links TRBV11-2 with TRBJ2-1, with TRBD1 matching over 7 bases. The clonotype originates from a woman aged 25-40 years with Graves' ophthalmopathy. Sequencing was done on a sample of blood. The CDR3 region has the DNA TGTGCCAGCAGCTTAGAGGTTATCGGGACAGTAGACCACAATGAGCAGTTCTTC. It yields the protein CASSLEVIGTVDHNEQFF.